Presented here are 32 T cell receptor beta chains from one specimen sequenced in a study of blood T cell repertoires in COVID-19. Sequencing was performed with immunoSEQ multiplex PCR; in TCRdb, only in-frame clones are kept and a portion is missing. Of 300,000 to 350,000 clones in the sample, roughly 90% are singletons; the top ten hold under 3%. The specimen was peripheral blood. The receptors derive from a woman between 25 and 40 years old with COVID-19, enrolled during active disease.

The V gene is TRBV3-1 (or the pseudogene TRBV3-2), the J gene TRBJ2-1, with a weak D call TRBD2 (5 bases). V lost 2 bases and J lost 8, with 16 bases in between. This CDR3 has 15 amino acids. CDR1 and CDR2 (germline): LGHDT, YNNKEL (reference sequence). The CDR3 sequence: CASSQSAAEGYEQFF. In nucleotides, the CDR3 is TGTGCCAGCAGCCAATCAGCGGCAGAAGGGTATGAGCAGTTCTTC.

The chain links TRBV6-1 to TRBJ1-3; D ambiguous. The CDR3 sequence is 16 residues long. Germline V CDR1 and CDR2: MNHNS, SASEGT. V dropped 4 bases and J dropped 3 bases, with 16 bases sitting between them. The CDR3 DNA follows: TGTGCCAGCAGTGGTTTTCGGGTTAACGGTGGAAACACCATATATTTT. As protein: CASSGFRVNGGNTIYF.

The chain carries TRBV6-1 and TRBJ2-7, with TRBD1 matching 7 bases. From germline, CDR1 is MNHNS and CDR2 SASEGT. The CDR3 spans 14 residues. Losses at the gene ends were 2 bases for V and 3 bases for J; bases not matched to a gene: 4. CDR3 sequence reads: CASSEKGQSYEQYF. The CDR3 DNA is TGTGCCAGCAGTGAAAAGGGACAGAGCTACGAGCAGTACTTC.

The rearrangement links TRBV11-2 to TRBJ1-2; D is unclear. Germline V gene data show CDR1 as SGHAT and CDR2 as FQNNGV. This CDR3 has 13 residues. Trimming stripped 4 bases from V and 5 bases from J, with 11 bases between. CDR3 sequence: CASSSLGRYGYTF. The DNA of the CDR3 is TGTGCCAGCAGCTCCCTAGGCAGATATGGCTACACCTTC.

As concerns this clone: Other nucleotide sequences in the sample specify the same CDR3. The V and J genes are TRBV27 and TRBJ2-7; no clear D gene. V lost 3 bases, J lost 3 bases, and 9 bases lay in between. From germline, CDR1 is MNHEY and CDR2 SMNVEV (reference sequence). CDR3 length equals 13 residues. The DNA for the CDR3 is TGTGCCAGCAGTTTGGGCCCCAGCTACGAGCAGTACTTC. This gives the protein CASSLGPSYEQYF.

The V call is TRBV29-1, the J call TRBJ2-2, with D perhaps TRBD2 (6 bases). V shed 0 bases and J shed 4 bases, with 15 bases lying between them. Germline-derived CDR1 and CDR2 are SQVTM and ANQGSEA. CDR3 size: 16 residues. The DNA for the CDR3 is TGCAGCGTTGAAGATCCGGAGGGGCCCGGCACCGGGGAGCTGTTTTTT. Its translation: CSVEDPEGPGTGELFF.

This chain links TRBV28 with TRBJ1-2; D remains unclear. The V end lost 3 bases, the J end lost 8 bases, and 10 bases lay between the germline ends. CDR3 size: 12 residues. Per germline, CDR1 MDHEN and CDR2 SYDVKM. CDR3 in amino acids: CASSFPSGGYTF. CDR3 nucleotide sequence: TGTGCCAGCAGTTTCCCCTCCGGGGGCTACACCTTC.

This sequence joins TRBV15 and TRBJ1-1; TRBD1 matches 12 bases. Germline V lookup: CDR1 LNHNV, CDR2 YYDKDF (reference sequence). The V segment lost 11 bases and the J segment 4 bases; nucleotides outside the gene matches: 8. The CDR3 length is 14 residues. CDR3 coding DNA: TGTGCCGCCGGGACAGGGGGCCCCAGCACTGAAGCTTTCTTT. This codes for CAAGTGGPSTEAFF.

V is TRBV30 and J is TRBJ2-1; D remains unclear. CDR3 length: 14 amino acids. V lost 1 base and J 10 bases, leaving 17 bases between the germline ends. The germline V gene encodes CDR1 GTSNPN and CDR2 SVGIG (reference sequence). The DNA of the CDR3 is TGTGCCTGGAGTGCCTCCCGAGAGCCTCCCGAGCAGTTCTTC. This encodes CAWSASREPPEQFF.

The rearrangement links TRBV2 to TRBJ1-2; D uncertain. Trimming took 11 bases from V and 2 from J, leaving 18 bases between them. The CDR3 sequence is 14 residues long. Germline V lookup: CDR1 SNHLY, CDR2 FYNNEI. CDR3 nucleotides: TGTGCCGGGAGGGAGGATAGCCTAAACTATGGCTACACCTTC. Amino acid sequence: CAGREDSLNYGYTF.

The chain links TRBV6-6 to TRBJ2-2, with D uncertain. V dropped 6 bases and J dropped 0 bases, with 14 bases sitting between them. Germline lookup yields CDR1 MNHNY and CDR2 SVGAGI (reference sequence). The CDR3 runs to 16 residues. CDR3 protein: CASSHPHSTNTGELFF. The CDR3 DNA follows: TGTGCCAGCAGCCACCCCCATAGCACGAACACCGGGGAGCTGTTTTTT.

The CDR3 DNA follows: TGTGCCACCAGCATTCTGGGTTCCGGGACTAGCGTCTACGAGCAGTACTTC. The encoded protein is CATSILGSGTSVYEQYF. The chain recombines TRBV15 with TRBJ2-7; TRBD2 aligns across 10 bases. There are 17 residues in the CDR3. Germline V gene lookup returns CDR1 LNHNV and CDR2 YYDKDF (reference sequence). Trimming cost V 4 bases and J 3 bases; bases outside gene matches: 12.

This chain links TRBV28 with TRBJ2-7, with TRBD1 matching over 11 bases. The germline CDR1 and CDR2 sequences are MDHEN and SYDVKM. V was clipped by 3 bases and J by 3 bases; unmatched bases: 4. The CDR3 spans 15 residues. The CDR3 region has the DNA TGTGCCAGCAGTTTTGGGGGGACAGGGGGCTACGAGCAGTACTTC. Encoded protein: CASSFGGTGGYEQYF.

This chain uses TRBV24-1 with TRBJ2-3; TRBD2 agrees at 14 bases. The CDR3 totals 18 residues. Germline CDR1 KGHDR, CDR2 SFDVKD. Losses at the gene ends were 3 bases for V and 3 bases for J; bases not matched to a gene: 7. The CDR3 reads CATSDTGTSGRSTDTQYF. The DNA of the CDR3 is TGTGCCACCAGTGATACGGGGACTAGCGGGAGATCAACAGATACGCAGTATTTT.

The chain uses TRBV6-4 and TRBJ1-1, with D perhaps TRBD1 (6 bases). There are 13 residues in the CDR3. V shed 4 bases and J shed 2 bases, with 8 bases lying between them. In germline, CDR1 is MRHNA, CDR2 SNTAGT. CDR3: CASSGTENTEAFF. The CDR3 DNA sequence: TGTGCCAGCAGTGGGACAGAAAACACTGAAGCTTTCTTT.

V and J are TRBV12-5 and TRBJ1-5; perhaps TRBD1 as D (5 bases). Germline CDR1 and CDR2: LGHNT and FRNRAP. CDR3 size: 13 residues. The CDR3 DNA reads as TGTGCCCTGGGGGGGGAGAGCAATCAGCCCCAGCATTTT. Protein sequence: CALGGESNQPQHF.

The J gene is TRBJ1-2, the V gene TRBV4-1; D gene uncertain. The CDR3 has 14 amino acids. Per the germline V gene, CDR1 is MGHRA and CDR2 is YSYEKL. V dropped 3 bases and J dropped 4 bases, with 12 bases sitting between them. The CDR3 DNA follows: TGCGCCAGCAGCCAGACGACGGAGAGCTATGGCTACACCTTC. Translating gives CASSQTTESYGYTF.

CDR3 sequence reads: CASSRAGSSGNTIYF. CDR3 nucleotide sequence: TGTGCCAGCAGCCGAGCAGGTAGCTCTGGAAACACCATATATTTT. The V call is TRBV7-9, the J call TRBJ1-3, with unresolved D. From germline, CDR1 is SEHNR and CDR2 FQNEAQ (reference sequence). The V end lost 5 bases, the J end lost 0 bases, and 11 bases lay between the germline ends. The CDR3 consists of 15 residues.

The V and J genes are TRBV2 and TRBJ1-2; 7 nucleotides line up with TRBD1. This CDR3 comprises 13 residues. CDR1 is SNHLY and CDR2 is FYNNEI in the germline V gene. Germline trimming cut 8 bases from V and 5 bases from J; bases unmatched to any gene: 8. CDR3 sequence reads: CASCVGQRYGYTF. The CDR3, as DNA: TGTGCCAGCTGTGTGGGACAGCGGTATGGCTACACCTTC.

This chain links TRBV4-1 with TRBJ2-3; TRBD2 agrees at 12 bases. CDR3 length: 16 amino acids. J gave up 3 bases and V 6 bases, and 7 bases lay outside the gene matches. CDR1 and CDR2 from the germline V gene are MGHRA and YSYEKL. The CDR3 loop is CASRKGLAGLTDTQYF. DNA of the CDR3: TGCGCCAGCAGAAAAGGACTAGCGGGACTTACAGATACGCAGTATTTT.

The rearrangement links TRBV28 to TRBJ1-1; no clear D. This CDR3 has 14 residues. With 5 bases removed from V and 1 base from J, the gap between germline ends came to 11 bases. Germline assignment: CDR1 MDHEN and CDR2 SYDVKM. DNA of the CDR3: TGTGCCAGCAGTCCCCCGAGGAGGAACACTGAAGCTTTCTTT. Residues: CASSPPRRNTEAFF.

V usage is TRBV10-2 and J usage is TRBJ2-7, with 8 bases fitting TRBD2. Germline V gene lookup returns CDR1 WSHSY and CDR2 SAAADI. The CDR3 covers 15 residues. Losses at the gene ends were 2 bases for V and 4 bases for J; bases not matched to a gene: 7. The CDR3 spells CASSESQAGVYEQYF. The CDR3 coding sequence is TGCGCCAGCAGTGAGAGTCAAGCGGGAGTGTACGAGCAGTACTTC.

J is TRBJ1-1 and V is TRBV10-1, with a weak D call TRBD1 (5 bases). This CDR3 has 12 amino acids. Trimming took 3 bases from V and 5 from J, leaving 7 bases between them. The germline gives CDR1 WNHNN, CDR2 SYGVQD (reference sequence). CDR3 sequence reads: CASSDGGTEAFF. The CDR3 DNA is TGCGCCAGCAGTGATGGGGGGACTGAAGCTTTCTTT.

This sequence joins TRBV6-1 and TRBJ1-3; TRBD1 aligns across 9 bases. This CDR3 is 15 amino acids long. CDR1 and CDR2 (germline): MNHNS, SASEGT. The junction had 0 bases not matched to a gene; V was cut back by 1 base and J by 2 bases. The CDR3 coding sequence is TGTGCCAGCAGTGAAGGGACAGGGGCTGGAAACACCATATATTTT. Its translation is CASSEGTGAGNTIYF.

The chain recombines TRBV6-6 with TRBJ1-6, with TRBD1 matching over 9 bases. CDR1 and CDR2 from the germline V gene are MNHNY and SVGAGI (reference sequence). This CDR3 region has 15 residues. With V trimmed by 2 bases and J by 7 bases, 3 bases remained unmatched. In nucleotides, the CDR3 is TGTGCCAGCAGTTACCGGACAGGGGACAATTCACCCCTCCACTTT. This codes for CASSYRTGDNSPLHF.

This clone was found a few times. This chain connects TRBV20-1 to TRBJ2-7; D may be TRBD1 (5 bases). CDR1 is DFQATT and CDR2 is SNEGSKA in the germline V gene (reference sequence). Trimming removed 3 bases at V and 2 bases at J, with 5 bases between. This CDR3 is built from 11 residues. This CDR3 is CSASRAYEQYF. The CDR3 DNA reads as TGCAGTGCTAGCAGGGCCTACGAGCAGTACTTC.

The CDR3 nucleotides read TGTGCCAGTAGGGATACCGGGACACTTCATCAGCCCCAGCATTTT. Translation: CASRDTGTLHQPQHF. The chain uses TRBV19 and TRBJ1-5; perhaps TRBD1 as D (6 bases). The CDR3 covers 15 residues. Germline V CDR1 and CDR2: LNHDA, SQIVND (reference sequence). V gave up 6 bases and J gave up 5 bases, with 17 bases separating them.

This chain connects TRBV4-2 to TRBJ2-2, with 7 positions matching TRBD2. With 10 bases clipped from V and 4 bases from J, the junction kept 9 bases outside the gene matches. The CDR3 has 14 amino acids. Germline CDR1 reads LGHNA; CDR2 reads YNFKEQ. The CDR3, as DNA: TGTGCCATCCGGGAGGTTGGGGGCACCGGGGAGCTGTTTTTT. Translating it yields CAIREVGGTGELFF.

This rearrangement joins TRBV5-1 to TRBJ2-7; perhaps TRBD2 as D (7 bases). The CDR3 spans 14 residues. Germline assignment: CDR1 SGHRS and CDR2 YFSETQ. Trimming removed 4 bases from V and 5 bases from J, with 16 bases in between. This chain's CDR3 is CASSIQGRVDEQYF. CDR3 DNA: TGCGCCAGCAGCATCCAGGGGAGGGTGGACGAGCAGTACTTC.

V gene TRBV27 combines with J gene TRBJ1-1; TRBD1 is a possible D gene (6 bases). CDR3 length: 15 residues. The germline V gene encodes CDR1 MNHEY and CDR2 SMNVEV (reference sequence). Trimming took off 3 bases at V and 5 bases at J, with 16 bases between the two ends. CDR3: CASSFLLSGETEAFF. For the CDR3, the DNA is TGTGCCAGCAGTTTCTTGTTATCAGGGGAAACTGAAGCTTTCTTT.

This clone is labeled medium-sized. The CDR3 spells CASSLNAGDGYTF. DNA for the CDR3: TGTGCCAGCAGCTTAAATGCAGGGGATGGCTACACCTTC. The chain links TRBV7-3 to TRBJ1-2; tentative D call: TRBD1 (6 bases). CDR3 length equals 13 residues. Trimming cost V 1 base and J 6 bases, with 9 bases left between them. In germline, CDR1 is SGHTA, CDR2 FQGTGA.

This CDR3 reads CAWSLGLAGEQYF. DNA for the CDR3: TGTGCCTGGAGTTTGGGACTAGCGGGCGAGCAGTACTTC. The chain has TRBV30 and TRBJ2-7; 12 nucleotides line up with TRBD2. CDR3 length equals 13 residues. Trimming cost V 2 bases and J 6 bases; bases outside gene matches: 2. Germline CDR1 reads GTSNPN; CDR2 reads SVGIG (reference sequence).